This TCR beta chain was identified during a study of tumor-infiltrating lymphocytes in localized non-small cell lung cancer. Turning to the study itself: Tumor tissue and non-adjacent uninvolved lung came from each patient. Whole-study results and caveats: Different pieces of the same tissue went to different assays, confounding technical variation with intratumor heterogeneity. T-cell fraction did not differ between immunotypes IM1 and IM2.

For this clone: Its antigen is still unknown.

TCRdb keeps only in-frame clones here, not all; method: immunoSEQ multiplex PCR. The sample holds about 16,000 clones, 75% to 85% seen once. Material for sequencing was uninvolved lung tissue not adjacent to the tumor. This TCR was sampled from a human donor with non-small cell lung cancer.

The CDR3 here is CAHSKGLAGETQYF. The CDR3 DNA is TGTGCCCATAGTAAGGGACTAGCAGGGGAGACCCAGTACTTC. The chain uses TRBV30 and TRBJ2-5; TRBD2 agrees at 9 bases. Germline loops: CDR1 GTSNPN, CDR2 SVGIG (reference sequence). V was clipped by 8 bases and J by 5 bases; unmatched bases: 12. This CDR3 is built from 14 residues.